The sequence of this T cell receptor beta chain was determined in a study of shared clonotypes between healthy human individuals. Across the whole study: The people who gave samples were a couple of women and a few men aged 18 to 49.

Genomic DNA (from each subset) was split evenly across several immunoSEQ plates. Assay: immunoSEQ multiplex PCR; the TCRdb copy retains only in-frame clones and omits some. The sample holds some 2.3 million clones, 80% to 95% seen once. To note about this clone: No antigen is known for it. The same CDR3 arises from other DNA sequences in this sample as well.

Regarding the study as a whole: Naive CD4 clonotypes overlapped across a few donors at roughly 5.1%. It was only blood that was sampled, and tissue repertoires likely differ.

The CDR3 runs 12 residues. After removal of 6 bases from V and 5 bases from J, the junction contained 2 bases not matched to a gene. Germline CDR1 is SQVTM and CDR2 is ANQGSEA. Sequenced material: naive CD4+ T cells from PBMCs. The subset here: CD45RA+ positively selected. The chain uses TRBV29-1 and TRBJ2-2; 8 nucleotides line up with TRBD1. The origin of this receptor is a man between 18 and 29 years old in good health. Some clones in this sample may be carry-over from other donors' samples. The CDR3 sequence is CSVRQGTGELFF. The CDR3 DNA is TGCAGCGTGCGACAGGGGACCGGGGAGCTGTTTTTT.